The sequence of this TCR beta chain was determined in a study of cytomegalovirus exposure and HLA in healthy donors (dated 2017 in TCRdb). With respect to the entire study: In an earlier analysis of approximately 500 of the donors, less than 350 Gb of sequence data and about 110 million unique TCR beta sequences from about 180 million T cells were reported. Using immunosequencing, the study profiled T cell repertoires from about 610 subjects and related those repertoires to cytomegalovirus serostatus. Approximately 300 gigabases of sequencing data and around 85 million unique TCR sequences made up an early release that covered over 550 HLA-typed donors. Both class I and class II loci were covered by HLA typing, at four-digit resolution. An earlier analysis of approximately 630 of the donors applied high-throughput TCR beta sequencing to assess whether each TCR beta V gene segment acted as functional or pseudogenic. The study was designed to test whether signatures of past pathogen exposure could be identified by cataloging public T cell receptors. To predict cytomegalovirus infection status, the study brought together high-throughput TCR immunosequencing, statistical association of individual TCRs with disease status, and machine learning. The genetic ancestry cluster associated with self-reported Caucasian donors included over 65% of the 350 to 500 genotyped donors. Four to six DR-DQ haplotypes were handled as single units for association and clustering, since linkage in the cohort was strong. All discovery cohort repertoires had been generated on a single sequencing platform. In addition to the first cohort of about 650 subjects, a separate validation cohort of 100 to 150 different subjects was used. Across approximately 400 genotyped donors of the cohort, an average of about 240,000 unique TCR beta nucleotide sequences per donor were sequenced, and approximately 17% of those sequences were non-productive. Typing coverage differed by locus: A, B, C, DRB1 and DQB1 were typed in roughly 620-640 donors, DQA1 in about 510, DPA1 in roughly 590, and DPB1 in around 440. To study patterns of TCR occurrence, a later analysis re-analyzed previously published TCR beta repertoires from several hundred donors and added high-resolution HLA genotyping. Genome-wide SNP genotypes for about 60% of the 666 donors were used in a later genetic analysis, which treated that subset as a discovery cohort. Donor age, sex, ethnicity and CMV serostatus were compiled alongside the repertoire data. In the later analysis, no new phenotypic data were used to find candidate immune exposures; instead, reliance was placed on TCR beta sequences and their occurrence across donors. Broad study findings and their caveats: A later genetic analysis reported fewer N-insertions in productive TCRs among donors in an Asian-associated ancestry cluster than the roughly 620-donor mean. In a later analysis, TCR association rates were found to vary across HLA loci, with the most associated TCRs seen for DRB1 alleles and the fewest for HLA-C alleles. Correlated functional status among segregating V segments might be attributable to linkage disequilibrium, but an unknown experimental factor could not be ruled out. Some IMGT-functional V segments, including TRBV6-2 and TRBV6-3, could not be told apart with the 87-base-pair reads, so those segments were excluded. In the study, about 150 TCR beta chains were listed as associated with cytomegalovirus. The sequencing pipeline was judged likely to have produced a cluster of highly shared sequence variants as a technical artifact. Roughly uniform sequencing depth across donors was assumed in presence/absence analyses, although this assumption may not hold. In an earlier analysis of about 600 of the donors, most TCR beta V segments appeared in productive rearrangements about 87% or about 30% of the time, broadly matching IMGT annotations. Across donors, most TCR sequences were observed very rarely, whereas some public TCRs were present in many individuals. Because HLA typing was missing for some donors at each locus, association tests included only the typed subset. Cytomegalovirus status was reported to be diagnosed by the classifier with high specificity and sensitivity in both the original and validation cohorts. When HLA alleles, especially DR and DQ, strongly co-occurred, TCR associations were difficult to assign to individual alleles. A later analysis found that most CMV-associated TCR beta chains appeared HLA-restricted, with HLA associations seemingly driven largely by CMV exposure. Specific HLA alleles were associated with 15,000 to 20,000 TCR beta sequences at a false discovery rate of 0.05 in a later analysis. In a later genetic analysis, a missense DCLRE1C variant was associated with V-gene and J-gene trimming of TCR beta chains, and the association was replicated in an independent cohort. In this cohort, only TCR beta chains were sequenced, and detectable features were limited by the absence of alpha or paired-chain data. In a later analysis, several top co-occurrence clusters were reported to appear linked to parvovirus B19, influenza, CMV and Epstein-Barr virus. A later analysis found that HLA-associated TCR beta chains were more clonally expanded and had lower generation probabilities than equally common non-associated chains. For the cohort, immune exposure information was limited to CMV serostatus. The authors suggested that the approach could potentially be extended to other disease states and immunological phenotypes. A few of the identified cytomegalovirus-associated TCR beta chains were confirmed in vitro to be specific for cytomegalovirus antigens. Around 16 rarely observed V segments, including chromosome 9 orphons, were excluded from the earlier analysis of approximately 500 of the donors because counts were too low. A further reported finding was that TCR beta sequences accurately predicted the HLA-A and HLA-B alleles for most subjects in the first cohort.

Comments on this clone: Which antigen it targets is not known. Per-base quality was not reported, and no clone a single base away is much larger than it.

Library construction relied on the immunoSEQ multiplex PCR assay. For the multiplex PCR, a mixture combining 60 forward primers for TCR Vbeta segments and 13 reverse primers for TCR Jbeta segments was used. A multiplex PCR assay on genomic DNA amplified the CDR3 region of rearranged TCR beta genes. On the Illumina HiSeq System, the amplified TCR beta libraries were sequenced as 87-base-pair reads. As for the authors' bioinformatics: A later analysis counted approximately 76 million unique TCR beta chains across the 600 to 850 repertoires, and some 11 million of these chains were shared by at least two donors. Raw reads were error-corrected and collapsed into unique sequences with a nearest-neighbor algorithm that merged closely related sequences to remove PCR and sequencing errors. CDR3 sequences were aligned to IMGT reference sequences to assign V, D and J gene segments. For a sequence to be retained, a match of at least six nucleotides to both a V gene segment and a J gene segment was required. A rearrangement was called productive if the CDR3 had no stop codons and remained in frame with V and J, and every other rearrangement was called non-productive. Following IMGT convention, CDR3 was defined as the stretch from the second conserved V-encoded cysteine to the conserved J-encoded phenylalanine. The earlier analysis of 450 to 750 of the donors excluded any sequence lacking an unambiguous match to a single V gene segment. In an earlier analysis of more than 500 of the donors, a V segment was called functional when productive rearrangements were above 56.7%, and segregating when the standard deviation between donors exceeded 5%. A statistical classification framework was developed to diagnose cytomegalovirus status using the catalog of TCR beta chain sequences. A later analysis assigned V and J genes by comparing TCR nucleotide sequences with IMGT/GENE-DB human TR gene sequences. The TCRdist pipeline was used in a later analysis to assign CDR3 sequences and most-parsimonious VDJ recombination scenarios. In a later analysis, each TCR beta chain was defined by its CDR3 amino acid sequence together with its V-gene family, and reads without a unique V-gene family were excluded. In a later analysis, around 600 highly shared, low-generation-probability nucleotide sequences were removed to address suspected cross-contamination and a sequencing artifact. A later analysis calculated a clonal expansion index for each public chain from normalized within-repertoire ranks of inferred template counts. In a later analysis, generation probabilities were computed using a VDJ recombination model fitted to out-of-frame rearrangements, and the results were checked against IGoR. In a later analysis, hypergeometric tests were used to score TCR-TCR, TCR-HLA and TCR-CMV co-occurrence, with a repertoire-size bias correction applied to TCR pairs. A later analysis estimated false discovery rates by permuting HLA or CMV assignments 20 times. A later analysis grouped co-occurring TCRs with DBSCAN, adding TCRdist sequence similarity when clustering within HLA-allele-positive subsets. For co-occurrence clustering, repertoires with fewer than 30,000 or more than 120,000 public chains were excluded, along with five or six repertoires with anomalous nucleotide sharing. Entries here come from immuneACCESS through TCRdb and include only in-frame sequences with V and J called. Some clones fail to appear in such tables; in the studies checked, an unresolved V gene covers under half of the shortfall, and the cause of the remainder is unknown. D and trimming were read from the DNA, whereas the V and J calls and clone size are those reported in that table. This sample has around 140,000 clones in its table, and approximately 85% of those were observed once. In total, the top ten clones hold roughly 7.8% of the sample.

In total, 500 to 700 healthy bone marrow donors made up the cohort. Cohort members were all nominally healthy when sampled, although unrecorded immune exposures were likely present. The donor was CMV seropositive and was included in the group of about 290 seropositive cohort members. Each donor provided a peripheral blood sample, and peripheral blood mononuclear cells were used for TCR beta sequencing. Genomic DNA was extracted from the blood cell samples with the Qiagen DNeasy Blood Extraction Kit. CDR1 and CDR2 are read off the germline V gene as MDHEN and SYDVKM. The CDR3 holds 12 amino acids from the cysteine to the phenylalanine. Left in the record is the CDR3 DNA by itself, 36 bases read in frame from the first base. The junction carries 8 bases between V and J, which are trimmed by 8 bases and 3 bases respectively.

The clonotype was recovered from a woman aged 45-65 years in good health and CMV-seropositive. Sequenced input: PBMCs. The sequence is built from TRBV28 and TRBJ2-1; TRBD2 might be the D gene, on 5 matching bases. The base sequence is TGTGCCAGCTTCGGGGTCTACAATGAGCAGTTCTTC. It translates to CASFGVYNEQFF.